This T cell receptor (beta chain) was found in a study of blood T cell repertoires in COVID-19. The overall study: Spain, Italy and the United States supplied samples that represented acute and convalescent COVID-19. In each case, the material was cDNA or gDNA derived from T cells, B-cell-depleted T cells, or PBMCs.

Germline CDR1 MDHEN, CDR2 SYDVKM. The CDR3 runs 15 residues. Trimming removed 4 bases from V and 7 bases from J; junction bases left unmatched: 8. In the original processing: Cell counts per sample came from amplifying reference gene primers. Only in-frame clones appear in the TCRdb table, and some are missing; sequencing was by immunoSEQ multiplex PCR. V and J calls and clone size are those listed in that table; D and trimming were worked out from the DNA. The data hold around 77,000 clones, with 90% observed a single time. The sequencing sample was made of peripheral blood. The chain employs TRBV28 and TRBJ2-7, with TRBD1 identical over 12 bases. The TCR sequence derives from an elderly woman with active or convalescent COVID-19. The CDR3 DNA reads as TGTGCCAGCAGTTATCCGGGACAGGGGGCGCGAGAGCAGTACTTC. Encoded protein: CASSYPGQGAREQYF.